This T cell receptor beta chain was recovered during a study of T cells in Graves' hyperthyroidism and ophthalmopathy. About the research overall: Peripheral blood specimens were obtained at initial diagnosis, prior to any treatment. Points from the study as a whole: A model of 13 V-J features distinguished ophthalmopathy from stable hyperthyroidism.

This CDR3 has 16 amino acids. The germline V gene encodes CDR1 ENHRY and CDR2 SYGVKD. The J segment lost 0 bases and the V segment lost 3 bases, leaving 5 bases of the junction unmatched. Amplification yielded TCR beta CDR3 regions, with RNA transcripts as the source. A set of HTBI primers served as the primers for a first-round RT-PCR of the TCR CDR3. TCRdb re-analysed the multiplex PCR reads in MiXCR, keeping a single row per CDR3 protein. The profile covers approximately 600,000 distinct CDR3 sequences, with around 21% appearing a single time and more than 30% taken by the ten largest. Details on this clonotype: Antigen unknown.

V gene TRBV10-3 combines with J gene TRBJ1-3; 7 positions agree with TRBD1. Sequenced material: blood. The receptor was derived from a man under 40 with Graves' ophthalmopathy. This CDR3 reads CAISDRGDSSGNTIYF. The CDR3 DNA follows: TGTGCCATCAGTGACCGGGGGGACAGCTCTGGAAACACCATATATTTT.